One and the same sample provided the 12 T cell receptor beta chains below, sequenced in a study of T cell clones after liver transplantation. Sequencing used immunoSEQ multiplex PCR; TCRdb keeps in-frame clones, though not all of them. The sample includes nearly 11,000 clones, about 71% seen only once; the top ten take about 22%. The source material was CD4+ T cells from blood, sampled around 32 months after liver transplant. These receptors were taken from a human patient who received a liver transplant. A share of the T cells may be of graft donor origin.

V gene TRBV14 combines with J gene TRBJ2-7; D unresolved. V was pared by 0 bases and J by 0 bases, with 15 bases between. CDR1 is SGHDN, CDR2 FVKESK, per germline. The CDR3 is 17 residues long. The CDR3 protein is CASSQEGAVGYSYEQYF. CDR3 nucleotides: TGTGCCAGCAGCCAAGAGGGCGCTGTAGGTTACTCCTACGAGCAGTACTTC. The variable domain in full, completed from reference TRBV14 and TRBJ2-7, reads EAGVTQFPSHSVIEKGQTVTLRCDPISGHDNLYWYRRVMGKEIKFLLHFVKESKQDESGMPNNRFLAERTGGTYSTLKVQPAELEDSGVYFCASSQEGAVGYSYEQYFGPGTRLTVT.

The chain uses TRBV28 and TRBJ2-2, with 9 nucleotides matching TRBD1. Germline-derived CDR1 and CDR2 are MDHEN and SYDVKM. The V gene end was trimmed by 5 bases and the J gene end by 4 bases; junction bases not matched to a gene: 5. The CDR3 length is 15 residues. The CDR3 DNA follows: TGTGCCAGCAGTCCCGGGACAGGGATCACCGGGGAGCTGTTTTTT. Its translation is CASSPGTGITGELFF.

This rearrangement joins TRBV7-9 to TRBJ2-7; D may be TRBD2 (5 bases). The CDR3 sequence is 12 residues long. Trimming took 5 bases from V and 2 from J, leaving 7 bases between them. Germline V gene lookup returns CDR1 SEHNR and CDR2 FQNEAQ (reference sequence). The CDR3 loop reads CASSAGTYEQYF. Here the CDR3 DNA reads TGTGCCAGCAGCGCCGGGACCTACGAGCAGTACTTC.

The V and J genes are TRBV28 and TRBJ2-2; 8 nucleotides align to TRBD1. CDR3 length: 18 amino acids. Per the germline V gene, CDR1 is MDHEN and CDR2 is SYDVKM. With 6 bases clipped from V and 2 bases from J, the junction kept 14 bases outside the gene matches. CDR3 sequence reads: CASSHNPGQAGNTGELFF. CDR3 nucleotides: TGTGCCAGCAGCCACAACCCGGGACAGGCGGGAAACACCGGGGAGCTGTTTTTT.

This chain joins TRBV19 and TRBJ2-1; D call uncertain. V was shortened by 2 bases and J by 7 bases, with 15 bases between the two germline ends. This CDR3 region has 15 residues. The germline V gene has CDR1 LNHDA and CDR2 SQIVND (reference sequence). CDR3 region: CASSIMGSKLNEQFF. CDR3 in DNA: TGTGCCAGTAGTATAATGGGCAGCAAACTTAATGAGCAGTTCTTC.

This clone was seen only once. This chain uses TRBV6-7 with TRBJ2-7, with 7 nucleotides matching TRBD1. TRBV6-7 is noted as an ORF with a role that remains uncertain. The CDR3 consists of 13 residues. Trimming took 0 bases from V and 6 from J; bases not matched to a gene: 2. The CDR3 protein is CASSYSRQGEQYF. The DNA for the CDR3 is TGTGCCAGCAGTTACTCGAGACAGGGCGAGCAGTACTTC.

V and J are TRBV6-5 and TRBJ2-3; D gene ambiguous. The CDR3 spans 13 residues. The V gene's germline CDR1 is MNHEY and CDR2 SVGAGI. Trimming cost V 2 bases and J 6 bases, with 9 bases left between them. Here the CDR3 DNA reads TGTGCCAGCAGTTACCCTCCTCAGGATACGCAGTATTTT. Translating gives CASSYPPQDTQYF.

The sample holds a few counts of this clone. The rearrangement joins TRBV2 to TRBJ2-3; D may correspond to TRBD1 or TRBD2 (5 bases each). The V gene lost 7 bases and the J gene lost 6 bases, with 23 bases spanning the gap. Germline CDR1 SNHLY, CDR2 FYNNEI. CDR3 size: 16 residues. The CDR3 nucleotides are TGTGCCAGCACCACCTACTGGGGGAGACCGCCGGATACGCAGTATTTT. Translating gives CASTTYWGRPPDTQYF.

The chain combines TRBV19 with TRBJ2-1, with TRBD2 matching over 14 bases. Trimming at V came to 5 bases and at J to 7 bases, leaving 7 bases not matched to a gene. The CDR3 consists of 16 residues. Germline V lookup: CDR1 LNHDA, CDR2 SQIVND (reference sequence). CDR3 protein: CASSLPGLAGENEQFF. As DNA, the CDR3 is TGTGCCAGTAGTTTACCGGGACTAGCGGGAGAAAATGAGCAGTTCTTC.

This chain uses TRBV11-2 with TRBJ2-1; D unclear. The CDR3 has 12 residues. The germline CDR1 and CDR2 sequences are SGHAT and FQNNGV. The V end lost 5 bases, the J end lost 7 bases, and 9 bases lay between the germline ends. As DNA, the CDR3 is TGTGCCAGCAGCCGGTGGAATAATGAGCAGTTCTTC. It codes for CASSRWNNEQFF.

V and J are TRBV11-2 and TRBJ2-1; weak D call: TRBD2 (5 bases). The germline V gene has CDR1 SGHAT and CDR2 FQNNGV. Trimming took off 5 bases at V and 10 bases at J, with 21 bases between the two ends. This CDR3 is built from 15 residues. CDR3 region: CASSPGAELVGEQFF. The DNA of the CDR3 is TGTGCCAGCAGCCCTGGAGCGGAGCTGGTGGGGGAGCAGTTCTTC.

The chain recombines TRBV6-6 with TRBJ2-5, with D possibly matching TRBD1 (6 bases). Deletions cut 6 bases from V and 2 bases from J, with 10 bases between. This CDR3 has 13 residues. Germline CDR1 and CDR2: MNHNY and SVGAGI (reference sequence). Here the CDR3 reads CASSTGKQETQYF. The CDR3 coding sequence is TGTGCCAGCAGCACAGGGAAACAAGAGACCCAGTACTTC.